This T cell receptor beta chain was captured by sequencing in a study of cytomegalovirus exposure and HLA in healthy donors. In the study overall: Around 190 million T cells yielded roughly 120 million unique TCR beta sequences, as an earlier analysis found.

Study outcomes and limitations: One variant, a missense change in DCLRE1C, was linked in a later analysis to TCR beta V- and J-gene trimming. Later analysis indicated greater clonal expansion among HLA-associated TCR beta chains than among equally common other chains. Productive rates of about 87% or about 30% were seen for most TCR beta V segments in an earlier analysis.

There are 13 residues in the CDR3. The germline V gene has CDR1 LNHNV and CDR2 YYDKDF (reference sequence). For this clone: Its antigen is unidentified. Sequence at one end of the junction differs from germline and may be a read error.

With 60 Vbeta and 13 Jbeta primers, the PCR was carried out. The protocol was immunoSEQ multiplex PCR, while the TCRdb copy is restricted to in-frame clones and leaves out a portion. This sample's table reports around 130,000 clones. The source is a middle-aged woman in good health and CMV-seronegative. Sample: PBMCs. V and J are TRBV15 and TRBJ1-1; D might be TRBD1 (5 bases). The CDR3 here is CATRGGLNAEAFF. The CDR3 region has the DNA TGTGCCACCAGGGGGGGATTGAACGCTGAAGCTTTCTTT.